The clone carrying this T cell receptor (beta chain) occurred many times. Its antigen is unknown. Amplification of TCR beta CDR3 regions used RNA as the template. Initially, a first-round RT-PCR of the TCR CDR3 employed the HTBI primer set. TCRdb recomputed calls from the multiplex PCR reads with MiXCR, one row per CDR3 protein. The repertoire consists of 300,000 to 500,000 distinct CDR3 sequences, with just under 15% occurring once and the leading ten covering approximately 32%. CDR1 and CDR2 (germline): KGHDR, SFDVKD. Trimming removed 1 base at V and 3 bases at J, with 12 bases between. CDR3 length equals 16 residues. This entry comes from a study of T cells in Graves' hyperthyroidism and ophthalmopathy. Study outcomes and limitations: Most clonotypes expanded in thyroid above 0.001 were likewise present in blood. Researchers report that a 13 V-J model separated ophthalmopathy from stable hyperthyroidism.

The sequencing input was blood. This chain joins TRBV24-1 and TRBJ2-1; D uncertain. The clonotype originates from a woman under 40 with Graves' hyperthyroidism. The CDR3 is CATSDLQGSDYNEQFF. DNA for the CDR3: TGTGCCACCAGTGATTTACAAGGGTCGGACTACAATGAGCAGTTCTTC.